The clone carrying this T cell receptor beta chain was counted only a few times. These data come from a study of blood T cells in healthy people across ages. Germline-derived CDR1 and CDR2 are DFQATT and SNEGSKA (reference sequence). The CDR3 runs 15 residues. Trimming cost V 0 bases and J 2 bases, with 14 bases left between them. Using a J-beta primer mix together with a sample-barcoded 5' primer, a second PCR was run for about 7 to 12 cycles. Sequencing yielded, for each sample, at least 2.5 million paired-end reads carrying CDR3. TCRdb itself ran the 5' RACE reads through MiXCR, one entry per CDR3 protein. The sample records 1.5 million to 2 million distinct CDR3 sequences, 25% to 30% being singletons.

V is TRBV20-1 and J is TRBJ2-7; D is possibly TRBD2 (6 bases). The sample was blood. This clonotype was sampled from a woman aged 30 to 39 in good health. CDR3 loop: CSARDLARGTYEQYF. Here the CDR3 DNA reads TGCAGTGCTAGAGATCTGGCCCGCGGGACCTACGAGCAGTACTTC.